This paragraph covers one TCR beta chain sequence. CDR1 MNHNY and CDR2 SVGAGI come from the germline V gene (reference sequence). The CDR3 covers 14 residues. V was cut by 4 bases and J by 4 bases, with 8 bases left in between. These data originate in a study of lymphopenia after photon versus proton radiotherapy. Using immunoSEQ multiplex PCR, the repertoire was profiled, and TCRdb retains in-frame clones only, with some absent. The top ten hold over 1.2% of the sample, which has 75,000 or so clones, 83% seen once. The chain carries TRBV6-6 and TRBJ1-6; D is uncertain. The receptor's source is a man aged 55 to 69 with pancreatic cancer. Sample: peripheral blood, taken from a patient treated with proton-based radiotherapy. The CDR3 region is CASSSGFYNSPLHF. The CDR3 DNA reads as TGTGCCAGCAGTTCCGGGTTTTATAATTCACCCCTCCACTTT.